This T cell receptor beta chain came from a study of cytomegalovirus exposure and HLA in healthy donors. The PCR employed 60 Vbeta primers together with 13 Jbeta primers. TCRdb's copy holds only in-frame clones and misses some; the assay was immunoSEQ multiplex PCR. The table lists 150,000 to 200,000 clones, around two thirds of them singletons. Trimming shortened V by 0 bases and J by 3 bases, and 10 bases separated the two germline ends. Germline CDR1 reads SGDLS; CDR2 reads YYNGEE. The CDR3 runs to 14 residues. Findings of the study overall: Fewer N-insertions than the approximately 680-donor mean were reportedly shown by an Asian-associated ancestry cluster in a later analysis. Certain indistinguishable V segments, among them TRBV6-2 and TRBV6-3, were excluded.

With regard to this clone: The antigen remains undetermined.

The specimen was PBMCs. V usage is TRBV9 and J usage is TRBJ2-7, with D maybe TRBD2 (6 bases). This TCR was recovered from a man aged 25 to 40 in good health and CMV-seropositive. Here the CDR3 DNA reads TGTGCCAGCAGCGTAGGGGACTCCGACTACGAGCAGTACTTC. Its protein is CASSVGDSDYEQYF.